The present T cell receptor (beta chain) was sequenced within a study of T cells in tuberculosis. After thawing and overnight rest, PBMC were stained with GMM-loaded CD1B tetramer, viability dye and anti-CD3 for sorting. The lipid loaded on the CD1B tetramers was C32 glucose monomycolate from Rhodococcus equi. The CDR3 is made up of 14 amino acids. The V end lost 3 bases, the J end lost 7 bases, and 12 bases lay between the germline ends. Germline V lookup: CDR1 MDHEN, CDR2 SYDVKM. This clone was found a few times. The repertoire was sequenced with immunoSEQ multiplex PCR; TCRdb's copy has only in-frame clones and lacks some. The table has 55,000 to 70,000 clones, 81% seen once.

This receptor was identified in an adult woman with latent tuberculosis. The chain employs TRBV28 and TRBJ1-4; D is ambiguous. Input material: CD1b-GMM tetramer-negative cells sorted from PBMCs. CDR3: CASSLVGVGEKLFF. CDR3 coding DNA: TGTGCCAGCAGTTTGGTGGGAGTGGGTGAAAAACTGTTTTTT.